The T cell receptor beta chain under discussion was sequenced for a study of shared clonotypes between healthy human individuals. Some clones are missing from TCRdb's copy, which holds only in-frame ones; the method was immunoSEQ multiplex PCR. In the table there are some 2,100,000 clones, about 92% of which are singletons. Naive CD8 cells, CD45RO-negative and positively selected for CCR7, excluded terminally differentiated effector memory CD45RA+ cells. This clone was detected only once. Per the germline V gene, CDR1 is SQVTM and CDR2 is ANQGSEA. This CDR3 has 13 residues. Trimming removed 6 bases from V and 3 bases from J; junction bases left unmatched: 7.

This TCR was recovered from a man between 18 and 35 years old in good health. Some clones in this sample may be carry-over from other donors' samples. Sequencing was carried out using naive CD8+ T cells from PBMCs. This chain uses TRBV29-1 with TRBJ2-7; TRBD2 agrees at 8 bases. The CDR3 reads CSVARGGNYEQYF. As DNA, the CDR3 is TGCAGCGTGGCCCGGGGGGGGAACTACGAGCAGTACTTC.